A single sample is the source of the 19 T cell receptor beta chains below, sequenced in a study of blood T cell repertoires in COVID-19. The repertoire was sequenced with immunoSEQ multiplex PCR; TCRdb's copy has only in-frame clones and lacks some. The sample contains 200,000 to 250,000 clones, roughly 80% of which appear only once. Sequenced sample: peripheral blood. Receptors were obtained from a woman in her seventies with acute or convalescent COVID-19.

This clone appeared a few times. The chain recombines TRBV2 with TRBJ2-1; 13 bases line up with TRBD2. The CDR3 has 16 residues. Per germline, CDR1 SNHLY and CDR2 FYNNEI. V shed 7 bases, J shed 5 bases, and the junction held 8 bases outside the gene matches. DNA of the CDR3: TGTGCCAGCACCGAATGGGGACTAGCGGGAAACAATGAGCAGTTCTTC. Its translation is CASTEWGLAGNNEQFF.

The CDR3 reads CASSPRADRGPLHF. The CDR3 DNA reads TGTGCCAGCAGTCCCCGCGCGGACAGGGGACCCCTCCACTTT. J is TRBJ1-6 and V is TRBV2, with 9 nucleotides matching TRBD1. Germline V CDR1 and CDR2: SNHLY, FYNNEI. The CDR3 totals 14 residues. V dropped 5 bases and J dropped 12; count of bases not matched to a gene: 8.

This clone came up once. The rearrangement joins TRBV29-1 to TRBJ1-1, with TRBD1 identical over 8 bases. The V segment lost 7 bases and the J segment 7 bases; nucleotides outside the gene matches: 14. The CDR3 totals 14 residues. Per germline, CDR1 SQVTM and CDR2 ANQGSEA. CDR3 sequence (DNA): TGCAGCGCCGAGCAGCGGACAGGGCCCATTGAAGCTTTCTTT. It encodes CSAEQRTGPIEAFF.

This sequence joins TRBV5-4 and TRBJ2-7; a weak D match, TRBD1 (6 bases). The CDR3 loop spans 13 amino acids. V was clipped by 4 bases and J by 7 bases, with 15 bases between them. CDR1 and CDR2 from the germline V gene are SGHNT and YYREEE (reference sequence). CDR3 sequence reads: CASSQPGDREQYF. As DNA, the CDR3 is TGTGCCAGCAGCCAGCCAGGCGACAGGGAGCAGTACTTC. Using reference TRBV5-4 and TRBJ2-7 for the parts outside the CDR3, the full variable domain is ETGVTQSPTHLIKTRGQQVTLRCSSQSGHNTVSWYQQALGQGPQFIFQYYREEENGRGNFPPRFSGLQFPNYSSELNVNALELDDSALYLCASSQPGDREQYFGPGTRLTVT.

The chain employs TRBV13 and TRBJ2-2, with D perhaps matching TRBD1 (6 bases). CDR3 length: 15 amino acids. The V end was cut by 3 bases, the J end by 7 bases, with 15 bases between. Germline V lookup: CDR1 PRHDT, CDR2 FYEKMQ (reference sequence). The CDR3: CASSFRRGDGGELFF. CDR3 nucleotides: TGTGCCAGCAGCTTCCGCAGGGGAGATGGCGGGGAGCTGTTTTTT. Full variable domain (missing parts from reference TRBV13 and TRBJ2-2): AAGVIQSPRHLIKEKRETATLKCYPIPRHDTVYWYQQGPGQDPQFLISFYEKMQSDKGSIPDRFSAQQFSDYHSELNMSSLELGDSALYFCASSFRRGDGGELFFGEGSRLTVL.

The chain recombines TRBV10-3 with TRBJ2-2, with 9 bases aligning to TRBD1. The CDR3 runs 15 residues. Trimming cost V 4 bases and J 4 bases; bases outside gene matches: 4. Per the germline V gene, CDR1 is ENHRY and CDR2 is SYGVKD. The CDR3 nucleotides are TGTGCCATCAGTGCCGGGACAGGGACCACCGGGGAGCTGTTTTTT. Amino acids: CAISAGTGTTGELFF.

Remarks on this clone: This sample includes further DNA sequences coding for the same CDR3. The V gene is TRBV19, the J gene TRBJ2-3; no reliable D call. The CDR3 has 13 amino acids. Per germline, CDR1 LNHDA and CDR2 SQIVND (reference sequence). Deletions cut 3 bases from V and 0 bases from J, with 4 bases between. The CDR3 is CASSIESTDTQYF. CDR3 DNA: TGTGCCAGTAGTATTGAGAGCACAGATACGCAGTATTTT.

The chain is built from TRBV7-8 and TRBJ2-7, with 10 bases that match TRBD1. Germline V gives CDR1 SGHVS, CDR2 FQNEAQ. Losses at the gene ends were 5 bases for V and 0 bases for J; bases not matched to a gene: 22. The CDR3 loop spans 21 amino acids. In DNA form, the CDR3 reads TGTGCCAGCAGCGCCCGGACAGGGGGGTTCGTGCAGGAGTCCGTCTCCTACGAGCAGTACTTC. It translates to CASSARTGGFVQESVSYEQYF.

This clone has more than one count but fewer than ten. The CDR3 spells CASSPKNLAGDPDTQYF. CDR3 DNA: TGCGCCAGCAGCCCCAAAAATCTAGCGGGAGACCCAGATACGCAGTATTTT. V is TRBV5-1 and J is TRBJ2-3, with 10 bases lining up with TRBD2. The CDR3 has 17 residues. Losses at the gene ends were 4 bases for V and 4 bases for J; bases not matched to a gene: 12. Germline V gene lookup returns CDR1 SGHRS and CDR2 YFSETQ.

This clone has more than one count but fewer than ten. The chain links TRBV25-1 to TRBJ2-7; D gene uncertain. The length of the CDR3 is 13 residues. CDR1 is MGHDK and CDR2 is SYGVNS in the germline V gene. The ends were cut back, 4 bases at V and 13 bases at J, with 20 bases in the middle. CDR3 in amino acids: CASSGDVEAYYYF. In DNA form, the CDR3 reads TGTGCCAGCAGTGGCGACGTCGAGGCCTACTATTACTTC.

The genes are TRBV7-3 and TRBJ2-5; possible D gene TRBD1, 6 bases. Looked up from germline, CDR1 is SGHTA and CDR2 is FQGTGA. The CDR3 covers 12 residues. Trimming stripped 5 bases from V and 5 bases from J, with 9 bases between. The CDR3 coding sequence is TGTGCCAGCAGCGCCGACAGGGAGACCCAGTACTTC. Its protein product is CASSADRETQYF.

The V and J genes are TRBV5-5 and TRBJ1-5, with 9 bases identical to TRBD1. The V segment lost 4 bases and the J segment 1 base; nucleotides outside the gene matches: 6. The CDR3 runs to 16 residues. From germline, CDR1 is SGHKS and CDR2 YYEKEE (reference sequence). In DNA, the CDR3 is TGTGCCAGCAGCCCTACAGGGGGCAGGAGCAATCAGCCCCAGCATTTT. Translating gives CASSPTGGRSNQPQHF.

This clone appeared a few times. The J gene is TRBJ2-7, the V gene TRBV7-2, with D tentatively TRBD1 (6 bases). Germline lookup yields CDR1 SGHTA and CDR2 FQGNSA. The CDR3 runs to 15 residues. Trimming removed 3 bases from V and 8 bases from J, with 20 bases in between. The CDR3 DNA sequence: TGTGCCAGCAGCTTGGGAAGCACAGGGATAGGGCAGCAGTACTTC. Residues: CASSLGSTGIGQQYF.

This CDR3 reads CASRGTSGSLSEQYF. In nucleotides, the CDR3 is TGTGCCAGCAGGGGGACTAGCGGGAGTTTGAGCGAGCAGTACTTC. This rearrangement joins TRBV28 to TRBJ2-7; 14 bases match TRBD2. The CDR3 spans 15 residues. V lost 6 bases, J lost 6 bases, and 7 bases stayed unmatched. CDR1 is MDHEN and CDR2 is SYDVKM in the germline V gene.

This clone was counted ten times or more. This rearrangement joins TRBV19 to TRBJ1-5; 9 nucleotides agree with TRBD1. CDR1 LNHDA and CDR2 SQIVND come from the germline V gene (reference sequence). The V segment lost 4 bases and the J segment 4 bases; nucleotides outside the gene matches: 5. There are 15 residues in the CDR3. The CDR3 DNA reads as TGTGCCAGTAGTACCACGACAGGGGGGAATCAGCCCCAGCATTTT. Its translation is CASSTTTGGNQPQHF. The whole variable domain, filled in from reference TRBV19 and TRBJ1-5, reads DGGITQSPKYLFRKEGQNVTLSCEQNLNHDAMYWYRQDPGQGLRLIYYSQIVNDFQKGDIAEGYSVSREKKESFPLTVTSAQKNPTAFYLCASSTTTGGNQPQHFGDGTRLSIL.

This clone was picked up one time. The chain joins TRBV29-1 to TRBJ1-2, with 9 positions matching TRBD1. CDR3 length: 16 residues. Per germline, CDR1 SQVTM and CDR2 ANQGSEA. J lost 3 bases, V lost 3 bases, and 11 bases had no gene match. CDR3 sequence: CSVEGGGTGYDYGYTF. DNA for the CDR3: TGCAGCGTTGAGGGGGGAGGGACAGGGTACGACTATGGCTACACCTTC.

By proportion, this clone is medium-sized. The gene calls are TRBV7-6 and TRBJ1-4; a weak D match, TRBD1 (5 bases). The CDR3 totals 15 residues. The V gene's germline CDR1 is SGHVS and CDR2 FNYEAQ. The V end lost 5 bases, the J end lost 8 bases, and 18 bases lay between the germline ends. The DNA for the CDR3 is TGTGCCAGCAGCCCAAACAGGCCACGGGGGGAAAAACTGTTTTTT. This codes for CASSPNRPRGEKLFF.

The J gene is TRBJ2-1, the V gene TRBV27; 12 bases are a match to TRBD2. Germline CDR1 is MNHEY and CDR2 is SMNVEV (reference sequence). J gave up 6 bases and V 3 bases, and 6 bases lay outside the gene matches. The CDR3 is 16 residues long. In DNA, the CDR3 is TGTGCCAGCAGTTTCGCTAGCGGGAGGGCACTCAATGAGCAGTTCTTC. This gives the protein CASSFASGRALNEQFF.

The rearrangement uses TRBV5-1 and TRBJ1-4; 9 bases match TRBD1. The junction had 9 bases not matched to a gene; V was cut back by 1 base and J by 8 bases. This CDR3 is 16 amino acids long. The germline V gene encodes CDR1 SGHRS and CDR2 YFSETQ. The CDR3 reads CASSLQSRQGGEKLFF. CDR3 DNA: TGCGCCAGCAGCTTGCAGAGCCGACAGGGGGGCGAAAAACTGTTTTTT.